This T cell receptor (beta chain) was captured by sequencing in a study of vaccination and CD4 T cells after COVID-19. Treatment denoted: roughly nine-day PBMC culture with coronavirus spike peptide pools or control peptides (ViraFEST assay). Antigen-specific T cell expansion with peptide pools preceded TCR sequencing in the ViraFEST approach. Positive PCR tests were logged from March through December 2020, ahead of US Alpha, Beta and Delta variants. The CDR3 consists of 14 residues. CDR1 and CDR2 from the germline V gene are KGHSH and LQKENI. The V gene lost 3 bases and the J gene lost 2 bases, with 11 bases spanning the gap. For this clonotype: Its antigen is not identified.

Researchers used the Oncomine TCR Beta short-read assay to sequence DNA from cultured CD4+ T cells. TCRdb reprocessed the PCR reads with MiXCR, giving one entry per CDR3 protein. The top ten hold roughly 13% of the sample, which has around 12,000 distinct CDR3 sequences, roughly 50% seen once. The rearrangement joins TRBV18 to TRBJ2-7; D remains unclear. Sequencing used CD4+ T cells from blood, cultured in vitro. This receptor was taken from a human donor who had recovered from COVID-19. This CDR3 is CASSPRTLTYEQYF. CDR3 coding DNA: TGTGCCAGCTCACCTAGGACGCTTACCTACGAGCAGTACTTC.